The clone carrying this T cell receptor beta chain was observed a handful of times. The antigen is undetermined. When ophthalmopathy did not progress within 18 months, Graves' hyperthyroidism was considered stable. Diagnosing involved the use of clinical symptoms, serum thyroxine and TRAb, thyroid ultrasound and orbital computed tomography. An approximately 10 ml volume of fresh peripheral blood provided the PBMCs. Amplified regions were TCR beta CDR3 sequences from RNA transcripts. With the HTBI primer set, the TCR CDR3 went through a first round of RT-PCR. TCRdb reprocessed the multiplex PCR reads via MiXCR and lists one record per CDR3 protein. The sample includes roughly 720,000 distinct CDR3 sequences, 17% of them seen just once. These data are taken from a study of T cells in Graves' hyperthyroidism and ophthalmopathy. This CDR3 comprises 15 residues. Germline V gives CDR1 LGHNT, CDR2 FRNRAP. V was pared by 6 bases and J by 4 bases, with 16 bases between.

General study findings and limits: Model-based prediction identified ophthalmopathy a median 6.5 months prior to its onset.

Sequencing was performed on blood. J is TRBJ2-1 and V is TRBV12-5, with D perhaps matching TRBD1 or TRBD2 (6 bases each). This TCR came from a man aged 50-60 years with Graves' hyperthyroidism. Here the CDR3 DNA reads TGTGCTAGTGGGCGTCCGGGGGCGCTTTACAATGAGCAGTTCTTC. Translation gives CASGRPGALYNEQFF.